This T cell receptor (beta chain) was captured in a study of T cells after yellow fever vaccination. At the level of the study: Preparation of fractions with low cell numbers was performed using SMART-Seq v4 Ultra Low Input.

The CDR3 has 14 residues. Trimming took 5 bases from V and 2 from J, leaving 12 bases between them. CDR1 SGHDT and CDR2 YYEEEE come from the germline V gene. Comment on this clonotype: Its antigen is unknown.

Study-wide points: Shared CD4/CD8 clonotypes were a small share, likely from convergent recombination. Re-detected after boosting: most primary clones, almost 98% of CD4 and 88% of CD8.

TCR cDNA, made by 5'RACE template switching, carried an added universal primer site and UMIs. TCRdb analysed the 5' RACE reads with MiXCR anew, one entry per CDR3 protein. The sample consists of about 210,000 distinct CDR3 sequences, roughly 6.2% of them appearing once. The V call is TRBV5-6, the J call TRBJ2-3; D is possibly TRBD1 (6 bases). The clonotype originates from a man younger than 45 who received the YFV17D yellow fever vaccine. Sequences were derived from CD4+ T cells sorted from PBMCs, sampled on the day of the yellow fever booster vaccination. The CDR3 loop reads CASRVDRTTDTQYF. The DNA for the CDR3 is TGTGCCAGCAGGGTTGACAGGACCACAGATACGCAGTATTTT.